The next 4 T cell receptor beta chains were all read from a single sample in a study of T-cell reconstitution after alpha-beta-depleted transplantation in children. Preparation of the TCRbeta library was carried out with unique molecular identifiers. MiXCR was run by TCRdb on the PCR reads, yielding one entry per CDR3 protein. The table shows some 350,000 distinct CDR3 sequences, with 16% occurring only once. Sequencing was performed on PBMCs, mostly from graft donor cells, taken 360 days after TCRalphabeta/CD19-depleted stem cell transplant. These TCRs come from a male patient under 10 years old who had a stem cell transplant for acute lymphoblastic leukemia, so the T cells may come from the graft donor.

The table lists this clonotype with a few counts. This chain connects TRBV12-3 or TRBV12-4 to TRBJ2-3, with unresolved D. The CDR3 consists of 15 residues. V was clipped by 2 bases and J by 2 bases, with 11 bases between them. CDR3 amino acids: CASSLSKPPTDTQYF. CDR3 sequence (DNA): TGTGCCAGCAGTTTATCCAAACCACCCACAGATACGCAGTATTTT.

The chain employs TRBV4-3 and TRBJ2-7, with TRBD1 matching over 9 bases. This CDR3 is built from 16 residues. In germline, CDR1 is LGHNA, CDR2 YSLEER. V shed 4 bases, J shed 5 bases, and the junction held 12 bases outside the gene matches. The CDR3 nucleotides read TGCGCCAGCAGCCGCGGGCGGGACAGGGATGGCCACGAGCAGTACTTC. This translates into CASSRGRDRDGHEQYF.

This clonotype showed up many times. The chain has TRBV12-3 or TRBV12-4 and TRBJ1-1; weak D call: TRBD1 (6 bases). V shed 2 bases and J shed 3 bases, with 10 bases lying between them. The CDR3 has 14 amino acids. CDR3 sequence reads: CASSLRGRDTEAFF. CDR3 coding DNA: TGTGCCAGCAGTTTACGGGGGCGGGACACTGAAGCTTTCTTT.

This chain uses TRBV20-1 with TRBJ1-4; 7 positions agree with TRBD1. Per the germline V gene, CDR1 is DFQATT and CDR2 is SNEGSKA (reference sequence). The trim removed 5 bases at V and 9 bases at J, leaving 15 bases unmatched. This CDR3 is built from 15 residues. The CDR3 DNA reads TGCAGTGCTTCCCCCGACAGGGCTTTGGGAAAAAAACTGTTTTTT. This sequence encodes CSASPDRALGKKLFF.